The 8 T cell receptor beta chains listed next were all sequenced from one sample in a study of T cells in Graves' hyperthyroidism and ophthalmopathy. RNA transcripts yielded amplified TCR beta CDR3 regions. HTBI primers were employed in a first-round RT-PCR of the TCR CDR3. One entry per CDR3 protein results from TCRdb running MiXCR on the multiplex PCR reads. Here the sample spans some 600,000 distinct CDR3 sequences, about 14% being singletons. The sample comprised blood. Source of these receptors: a woman between 25 and 40 years old with Graves' hyperthyroidism that later progressed to Graves' ophthalmopathy.

There are many counts of this clonotype. The chain carries TRBV12-5 and TRBJ1-2; D possibly corresponds to TRBD1 (5 bases). Per the germline V gene, CDR1 is LGHNT and CDR2 is FRNRAP. Trimming removed 2 bases from V and 3 bases from J, with 10 bases in between. This CDR3 contains 14 residues. CDR3 DNA sequence: TGTGCTAGTGGTTTGCCCGGGACGGACTATGGCTACACCTTC. This encodes CASGLPGTDYGYTF. Together with reference TRBV12-5 and TRBJ1-2, the CDR3 gives the full variable domain: DARVTQTPRHKVTEMGQEVTMRCQPILGHNTVFWYRQTMMQGLELLAYFRNRAPLDDSGMPKDRFSAEMPDATLATLKIQPSEPRDSAVYFCASGLPGTDYGYTFGSGTRLTVV.

This clonotype was detected many times. The V gene is TRBV12-3 or TRBV12-4, the J gene TRBJ1-5; D may be TRBD1 (6 bases). Trimming left V 7 bases short and J 7 bases short, with 14 bases between. The CDR3 is made up of 13 amino acids. Here the CDR3 DNA reads TGTGCCAGCACACAGGGTGACGAGCAGCCCCAGCATTTT. The encoded protein is CASTQGDEQPQHF.

To note about this clonotype: One base away lies a much larger clone, so this may be a sequencing read error. The V call is TRBV14, the J call TRBJ1-1; no reliable D call. The CDR3 totals 15 residues. Germline V gene sequence: CDR1 SGHDN, CDR2 FVKESK. Written as DNA, the CDR3 is TGTGCCAGCAGCTCTCCCCCGGTCTTAAACACTGAAACTTTCTTT. The encoded protein is CASSSPPVLNTETFF.

This clonotype was seen repeatedly, ten times or more. The V gene is TRBV30, the J gene TRBJ2-5, with 9 bases aligning to TRBD2. The CDR3 has 14 residues. Trimming cost V 4 bases and J 4 bases; bases outside gene matches: 7. Germline V CDR1 and CDR2: GTSNPN, SVGIG (reference sequence). CDR3 bases: TGTGCCTGGACTATCCCACTAGCGGGAGAGACCCAGTACTTC. It yields the protein CAWTIPLAGETQYF.

This clonotype was found many times. The junction and the germline gene differ at one end; a read error may be behind it. J is TRBJ2-1 and V is TRBV30, with 7 nucleotides matching TRBD1. The CDR3 runs to 14 residues. In germline, CDR1 is GTSNPN, CDR2 SVGIG (reference sequence). The CDR3 here is CAWSVGGAYNEQFF. The CDR3, as DNA: TGTGCCTGGAGTGTAGGGGGCGCCTATAATGAGCAGTTCTTC.

This clonotype was recorded many times. The chain is built from TRBV6-5 and TRBJ2-2; D not certain. V lost 0 bases and J 6 bases, leaving 14 bases between the germline ends. The CDR3 extends over 16 amino acids. Germline values: CDR1 MNHEY, CDR2 SVGAGI. CDR3 in DNA: TGTGCCAGCAGTTACTCCCAAAGTTATGGGGCCGGGGAGCTGTTTTTT. This codes for CASSYSQSYGAGELFF.

The chain combines TRBV20-1 with TRBJ2-7; 9 bases line up with TRBD2. After removal of 3 bases from V and 4 bases from J, the junction contained 10 bases not matched to a gene. The CDR3 totals 15 residues. Germline CDR1 is DFQATT and CDR2 is SNEGSKA (reference sequence). As DNA, the CDR3 is TGCAGTGCTAGGTCCGCGGGAGGGCCCGCGTACGAGCAGTACTTC. Its translation is CSARSAGGPAYEQYF.

This clonotype occurred many times. This CDR3 reads CASSSGQGEYTGELFF. The CDR3 region has the DNA TGTGCCAGCAGCTCCGGACAGGGGGAGTACACCGGGGAGCTGTTTTTT. The chain joins TRBV7-2 to TRBJ2-2, with TRBD1 identical over 10 bases. The CDR3 is 16 residues long. V trimming: 4 bases; J trimming: 3 bases; junction bases outside the gene matches: 5. Germline V gene lookup returns CDR1 SGHTA and CDR2 FQGNSA.